The next 13 T cell receptor beta chains were all read from a single sample in a study of spatial heterogeneity in lung cancer. The sample's time point: sample taken at primary tumor resection. TCRdb reanalysed the 5' RACE reads using MiXCR and keeps one entry per CDR3 protein. The table includes about 2,800 distinct CDR3 sequences, over 6.5% detected once. The sequenced sample was normal lung tissue next to the tumor, obtained at surgery. All receptors derive from a male donor with early-stage non-small cell lung cancer.

By share, this clonotype ranks as medium-sized. This chain joins TRBV3-1 and TRBJ1-4; D gene uncertain. This CDR3 spans 14 amino acids. Trimming left V 4 bases short and J 0 bases short, with 6 bases between. Germline V gives CDR1 LGHDT, CDR2 YNNKEL (reference sequence). CDR3 amino acids: CASSRRATNEKLFF. Written as DNA, the CDR3 is TGTGCCAGCAGCCGTAGAGCAACTAATGAAAAACTGTTTTTT.

This clonotype counts as large. The chain has TRBV7-9 and TRBJ2-1, with 7 bases identical to TRBD1. V shed 5 bases, J shed 8 bases, and the junction held 6 bases outside the gene matches. This CDR3 is built from 13 residues. Germline CDR1 SEHNR, CDR2 FQNEAQ (reference sequence). CDR3: CASSPQTGHEQFF. The DNA for the CDR3 is TGTGCCAGCAGCCCCCAGACAGGGCATGAGCAGTTCTTC.

This clonotype was seen only a few times. The chain recombines TRBV20-1 with TRBJ2-2; TRBD2 aligns across 9 bases. The germline CDR1 and CDR2 sequences are DFQATT and SNEGSKA (reference sequence). The CDR3 loop spans 15 amino acids. V lost 1 base, J lost 9 bases, and 9 bases stayed unmatched. DNA of the CDR3: TGCAGTGCTAGAGCCGGGACTAGCTGGTTCCGGGAGCTGTTTTTT. Amino acid sequence: CSARAGTSWFRELFF.

The chain is built from TRBV5-5 and TRBJ1-5; D is undetermined. V lost 2 bases and J 6 bases, leaving 18 bases between the germline ends. Germline CDR1 and CDR2: SGHKS and YYEKEE (reference sequence). There are 16 residues in the CDR3. The CDR3 reads CASSLEASSRSQPQHF. Written as DNA, the CDR3 is TGTGCCAGCAGCTTAGAGGCATCCAGCAGGAGTCAGCCCCAGCATTTT.

Within the sample, this clonotype is medium-sized. The chain recombines TRBV5-1 with TRBJ2-7, with D possibly TRBD1 on 5 matching bases. Germline V gene data show CDR1 as SGHRS and CDR2 as YFSETQ. V shed 6 bases and J shed 2 bases, with 9 bases lying between them. CDR3 size: 12 residues. CDR3 amino acids: CASNDSPYEQYF. The CDR3 region has the DNA TGCGCCAGCAACGACAGCCCCTACGAGCAGTACTTC.

In this sample, this clonotype turned up many times. The CDR3 loop is CASSLLLDNEQFF. The CDR3 DNA reads TGCGCCAGCAGCTTGCTTCTAGACAATGAGCAGTTCTTC. The V and J genes are TRBV5-1 and TRBJ2-1; D is unclear. This CDR3 spans 13 amino acids. Trimming shortened V by 1 base and J by 5 bases, and 7 bases separated the two germline ends. Germline loops: CDR1 SGHRS, CDR2 YFSETQ.

This clonotype is medium-sized in the sample. V and J are TRBV12-5 and TRBJ2-5; tentatively, D is TRBD1 (6 bases). This CDR3 region has 16 residues. Per the germline V gene, CDR1 is LGHNT and CDR2 is FRNRAP. Deletions cut 6 bases from V and 0 bases from J, with 17 bases between. The CDR3 sequence: CASGLPRDTDQETQYF. The DNA for the CDR3 is TGTGCTAGTGGCCTACCCCGGGACACCGACCAAGAGACCCAGTACTTC.

This clonotype occurred many times. The rearrangement uses TRBV14 and TRBJ2-1; 12 bases agree with TRBD2. Losses at the gene ends were 1 base for V and 9 bases for J; bases not matched to a gene: 4. The CDR3 sequence is 15 residues long. CDR1 is SGHDN, CDR2 FVKESK, per germline. CDR3 sequence reads: CASSQGLAGVGEQFF. CDR3 DNA: TGTGCCAGCAGCCAAGGACTAGCGGGAGTGGGTGAGCAGTTCTTC. The full variable domain, in which reference TRBV14 and TRBJ2-1 provide the parts outside the CDR3, is EAGVTQFPSHSVIEKGQTVTLRCDPISGHDNLYWYRRVMGKEIKFLLHFVKESKQDESGMPNNRFLAERTGGTYSTLKVQPAELEDSGVYFCASSQGLAGVGEQFFGPGTRLTVL.

This clonotype is medium-sized in the sample. The chain uses TRBV7-2 and TRBJ1-2; 8 bases map to TRBD1. The germline gives CDR1 SGHTA, CDR2 FQGNSA. The CDR3 is 13 amino acids. J was trimmed by 8 bases and V by 1 base; bases with no gene match: 3. The CDR3: CASSLVTGGGYTF. CDR3 sequence (DNA): TGTGCCAGCAGCTTAGTAACAGGGGGAGGCTACACCTTC.

Within the sample, this clonotype is medium-sized. V gene TRBV20-1 combines with J gene TRBJ1-2; possible D gene TRBD1, 5 bases. Germline CDR1 is DFQATT and CDR2 is SNEGSKA (reference sequence). V dropped 3 bases and J dropped 0 bases, with 11 bases sitting between them. This CDR3 comprises 14 residues. CDR3 DNA: TGCAGTGCTAGCCTCAGGACAACTAACTATGGCTACACCTTC. Encoded protein: CSASLRTTNYGYTF.

In the case of this clonotype: One end of the junction varies from germline; a read error may be responsible. The chain uses TRBV4-1 and TRBJ2-1; 7 bases map to TRBD2. The CDR3 sequence is 17 residues long. The V gene's germline CDR1 is MGHRA and CDR2 YSYEKL. CDR3 nucleotides: TGCGCCAACAGCGACCTTCCTCCTAGCGGTTACTACAATGAGCAGTTCTTC. Translating it yields CANSDLPPSGYYNEQFF.

There are a few counts of this clonotype. The rearrangement uses TRBV20-1 and TRBJ2-7, with D possibly matching TRBD1 (5 bases). The CDR3 loop spans 15 amino acids. The V end lost 3 bases, the J end lost 2 bases, and 17 bases lay between the germline ends. Germline V gene data show CDR1 as DFQATT and CDR2 as SNEGSKA (reference sequence). The DNA for the CDR3 is TGCAGTGCTAGGGAGTATCCAGGGTACCCCTACGAGCAGTACTTC. It encodes CSAREYPGYPYEQYF.

Relative to its sample, this clonotype is medium-sized. This chain uses TRBV18 with TRBJ2-1; either TRBD1 or TRBD2 may supply D (5 bases each). The V end was cut by 6 bases, the J end by 7 bases, with 22 bases between. This CDR3 has 16 residues. In germline, CDR1 is KGHSH, CDR2 LQKENI. CDR3 region: CASSRLGETIGNEQFF. As DNA, the CDR3 is TGTGCCAGCTCGCGGCTGGGGGAGACTATCGGGAATGAGCAGTTCTTC.